What follows is one T cell receptor beta chain and its context. This specimen belongs to a study of CD8 T cells in Susac syndrome. It was with random hexamers that 0.5 to 1 ug RNA was reverse transcribed. From the immunoSEQ multiplex PCR reads, TCRdb called clonotypes with MiXCR, one entry per CDR3 protein. The profile shows some 150,000 distinct CDR3 sequences, more than 85% of them singletons. Material for sequencing was CD4+ T cells from PBMCs. The sequence was collected from a human donor with Susac syndrome.

The CDR3 loop is CSAAKSTDTQYF. The CDR3 nucleotides are TGCAGTGCAGCCAAAAGCACAGATACGCAGTATTTT. The rearrangement links TRBV20-1 to TRBJ2-3, with D unclear. This CDR3 spans 12 amino acids. Germline lookup yields CDR1 DFQATT and CDR2 SNEGSKA (reference sequence). V was shortened by 6 bases and J by 0 bases, with 7 bases between the two germline ends.